Listed below are T cell receptor beta chains from one sample, sequenced in a study of beta chain features in type 1 diabetes. Profiled with immunoSEQ multiplex PCR; TCRdb holds only in-frame clones, not every one. The sample carries roughly 450,000 clones, about 10% recorded once. Sequencing was carried out using naive CD4+ T cells from blood. Receptor source: a woman under 30 in good health. CDR3s include the opening cysteine and the closing phenylalanine or tryptophan. A D gene is named only where the DNA matches it firmly. Part of the rows lack a size; the others show once, few, many or a class for expanded clones.

V	J	size	D	CDR3	DNA
TRBV7-9	TRBJ2-1	few	.	CASSASGTHNEQFF	TGTGCCAGCAGCGCCTCCGGGACCCACAATGAGCAGTTCTTC
TRBV18	TRBJ2-7	few	.	CASSPQLGEQYF	TGTGCCAGCTCACCACAGTTAGGAGAGCAGTACTTC
TRBV5-1	TRBJ2-1	.	TRBD1	CASSSQGQGTRNEQFF	TGCGCCAGCAGCTCCCAGGGACAGGGTACGAGGAATGAGCAGTTCTTC
TRBV4-3	TRBJ2-2	few	.	CASSRALASNTGELFF	TGCGCCAGCAGCCGAGCACTAGCCTCGAACACCGGGGAGCTGTTTTTT
TRBV9	TRBJ1-3	.	.	CASSHRETGNTIYF	TGTGCCAGCAGCCACAGGGAGACTGGAAACACCATATATTTT
TRBV29-1	TRBJ2-7	few	.	CSVAESYEQYF	TGCAGCGTTGCGGAGTCCTACGAGCAGTACTTC
TRBV7-2	TRBJ2-1	few	.	CASSLFAGQTYNEQFF	TGTGCCAGCAGCCTCTTTGCGGGCCAAACCTACAATGAGCAGTTCTTC
TRBV9	TRBJ1-3	few	.	CASSHSGGNTIYF	TGTGCCAGCAGCCACTCCGGGGGAAACACCATATATTTT
TRBV2	TRBJ2-1	.	TRBD1	CASRRGQGAIEQFF	TGTGCCAGCAGGAGGGGACAGGGGGCTATTGAGCAGTTCTTC
TRBV29-1	TRBJ1-1	few	.	CSGSPDGDTEAFF	TGCAGCGGGTCACCGGATGGGGACACTGAAGCTTTCTTT
TRBV11-3	TRBJ2-3	.	TRBD2	CASSSGLAETDTQYF	TGTGCCAGCAGCTCGGGACTAGCGGAGACAGATACGCAGTATTTT
TRBV9	TRBJ1-1	few	.	CASSAVVGAEAFF	TGTGCCAGCAGCGCGGTAGTCGGCGCTGAAGCTTTCTTT
TRBV20-1	TRBJ2-3	few	.	CSAPQPDTQYF	TGCAGTGCACCACAGCCAGATACGCAGTATTTT
TRBV19	TRBJ2-1	.	.	CASSLLKNEQFF	TGTGCCAGTAGTCTACTTAAAAATGAGCAGTTCTTC
TRBV30	TRBJ1-2	many	.	CAWITAVYGYTF	TGTGCCTGGATCACGGCAGTCTATGGCTACACCTTC
TRBV5-1	TRBJ2-5	.	TRBD2	CASSPTSGQETQYF	TGCGCCAGCAGCCCCACTAGCGGGCAAGAGACCCAGTACTTC
TRBV4-3	TRBJ1-5	few	.	CASSQDMYSNQPQHF	TGCGCCAGCAGCCAAGATATGTATAGCAATCAGCCCCAGCATTTT
TRBV5-4	TRBJ2-3	.	.	CASSFFLDTDTQYF	TGTGCCAGCAGCTTTTTTCTGGACACAGATACGCAGTATTTT
TRBV29-1	TRBJ2-7	few	TRBD2	CSASGTSGYEQYF	TGCAGCGCCTCCGGGACTAGCGGGTACGAGCAGTACTTC
TRBV14	TRBJ2-1	few	TRBD2	CASSQIGLAGGLSDEQFF	TGTGCCAGCAGCCAGATAGGACTAGCGGGAGGTCTCTCGGATGAGCAGTTCTTC
TRBV5-1	TRBJ2-1	few	TRBD1	CASFARTGRHEQFF	TGCGCCAGCTTTGCAAGGACAGGGCGTCATGAGCAGTTCTTC
TRBV7-9	TRBJ2-7	.	.	CASSRHSYEQYF	TGTGCCAGCAGCCGCCACTCCTACGAGCAGTACTTC
TRBV11-1	TRBJ2-5	.	.	CASSLTSGETQYF	TGTGCCAGCAGCTTAACATCGGGAGAGACCCAGTACTTC
TRBV7-2	TRBJ2-7	.	TRBD2	CASSLVREESEQYF	TGTGCCAGCAGCTTAGTGCGGGAGGAGTCCGAGCAGTACTTC
TRBV7-2	TRBJ1-1	.	.	CASSPRVNTEAFF	TGTGCCAGCAGCCCCAGAGTGAACACTGAAGCTTTCTTT
TRBV25-1	TRBJ1-3	few	.	CASSEFGGGNTIYF	TGTGCCAGCAGTGAATTCGGTGGCGGAAACACCATATATTTT
TRBV5-4	TRBJ1-2	.	TRBD1	CASSLDRGEYGYTF	TGTGCCAGCAGCTTGGACAGGGGGGAGTATGGCTACACCTTC
TRBV4-2	TRBJ2-6	.	.	CASSYRQGGTGANVLTF	TGTGCCAGCAGCTACCGACAGGGAGGGACTGGGGCCAACGTCCTGACTTTC
TRBV7-2	TRBJ1-2	.	.	CASSLFRYGYTF	TGTGCCAGCAGCTTATTCCGCTATGGCTACACCTTC
TRBV5-1	TRBJ2-7	few	.	CASSLDRRRGWAYEQYF	TGCGCCAGCAGCTTGGACCGTCGCAGGGGCTGGGCCTACGAGCAGTACTTC
TRBV30	TRBJ2-3	few	.	CAWMRDTDTQYF	TGTGCCTGGATGCGGGACACAGATACGCAGTATTTT
TRBV4-1	TRBJ2-1	.	TRBD2	CASSQVRLAGWNEQFF	TGCGCCAGCAGCCAAGTAAGGCTAGCGGGGTGGAATGAGCAGTTCTTC
TRBV30	TRBJ2-5	.	.	CAWSTQVPETQYF	TGTGCCTGGAGTACCCAAGTCCCGGAGACCCAGTACTTC
TRBV7-9	TRBJ2-1	.	.	CASSYATAYNEQFF	TGTGCCAGCAGCTATGCGACAGCCTACAATGAGCAGTTCTTC
TRBV5-1	TRBJ2-3	.	TRBD2	CASSPQPGLAGTDTQYF	TGCGCCAGCAGCCCCCAACCGGGGCTAGCGGGAACAGATACGCAGTATTTT
TRBV2	TRBJ2-1	few	.	CASTGRRYNEQFF	TGTGCCAGCACAGGGCGGAGGTACAATGAGCAGTTCTTC
TRBV7-2	TRBJ2-1	few	.	CASSPTGDEQFF	TGTGCCAGCAGCCCGACGGGGGATGAGCAGTTCTTC
TRBV4-1	TRBJ2-5	.	.	CASSPREQGGETQYF	TGCGCCAGCAGCCCTAGGGAACAGGGCGGCGAGACCCAGTACTTC
TRBV30	TRBJ2-1	.	.	CAWKGQGRNEQFF	TGTGCCTGGAAGGGGCAGGGACGCAATGAGCAGTTCTTC
TRBV13	TRBJ2-7	.	.	CASSLGSGTAYEQYF	TGTGCCAGCAGCTTGGGGAGCGGGACAGCCTACGAGCAGTACTTC
TRBV5-1	TRBJ1-2	few	TRBD1	CASSPGTAYGYTF	TGCGCCAGCAGCCCCGGGACAGCCTATGGCTACACCTTC
TRBV7-3	TRBJ2-5	few	.	CASSSPGETQYF	TGTGCCAGCAGCTCGCCGGGGGAGACCCAGTACTTC
TRBV29-1	TRBJ2-5	.	.	CSHTGQRETQYF	TGCAGCCATACAGGGCAACGGGAGACCCAGTACTTC
TRBV2	TRBJ2-7	.	.	CASRRLDYEQYF	TGTGCCAGCAGAAGACTAGACTACGAGCAGTACTTC
TRBV5-1	TRBJ1-4	few	TRBD1	CATSVDRNEKLFF	TGCGCCACCTCCGTGGACAGGAATGAAAAACTGTTTTTT
TRBV29-1	TRBJ1-1	many	TRBD1	CSAQGQRNTEAFF	TGCAGCGCCCAGGGACAGCGAAACACTGAAGCTTTCTTT
TRBV14	TRBJ2-2	few	TRBD1	CASSITGVVNTGELFF	TGTGCCAGCAGCATAACAGGGGTGGTAAACACCGGGGAGCTGTTTTTT
TRBV10-3	TRBJ2-4	.	TRBD2	CAISTSGGAKNIQYF	TGTGCCATCAGTACCAGCGGGGGAGCCAAAAACATTCAGTACTTC
TRBV7-2	TRBJ2-5	few	.	CASKLGPEVETQYF	TGTGCCAGCAAACTCGGCCCGGAGGTGGAGACCCAGTACTTC
TRBV7-2	TRBJ1-3	few	.	CASSSTVPGNTIYF	TGTGCCAGCAGCTCGACCGTACCCGGAAACACCATATATTTT
TRBV6-5	TRBJ2-7	.	.	CASSRTAGYEQYF	TGTGCCAGCAGTCGGACTGCGGGCTACGAGCAGTACTTC
TRBV15	TRBJ2-2	.	.	CATSRGGIGELFF	TGTGCCACCAGCAGAGGGGGAATCGGGGAGCTGTTTTTT
TRBV18	TRBJ2-2	.	.	CASSPSNGELFF	TGTGCCAGCTCACCTTCGAACGGGGAGCTGTTTTTT
TRBV15	TRBJ2-4	.	.	CATSRGGLAVNIQYF	TGTGCCACCAGCAGAGGTGGTCTAGCTGTGAACATTCAGTACTTC
TRBV7-2	TRBJ1-2	.	.	CASSFAAGANYGYTF	TGTGCCAGCAGCTTTGCGGCCGGAGCTAACTATGGCTACACCTTC